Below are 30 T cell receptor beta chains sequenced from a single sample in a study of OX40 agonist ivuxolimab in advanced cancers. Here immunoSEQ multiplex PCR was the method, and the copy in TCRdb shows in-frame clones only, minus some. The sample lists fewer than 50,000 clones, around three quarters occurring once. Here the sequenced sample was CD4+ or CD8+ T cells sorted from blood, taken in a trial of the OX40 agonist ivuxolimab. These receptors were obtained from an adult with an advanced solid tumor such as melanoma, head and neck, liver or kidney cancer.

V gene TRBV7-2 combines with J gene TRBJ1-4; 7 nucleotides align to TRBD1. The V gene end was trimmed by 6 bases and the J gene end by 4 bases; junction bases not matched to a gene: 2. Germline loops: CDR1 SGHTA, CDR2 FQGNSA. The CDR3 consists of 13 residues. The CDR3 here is CASRWDSNEKLFF. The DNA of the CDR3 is TGTGCCAGCAGATGGGACAGTAATGAAAAACTGTTTTTT.

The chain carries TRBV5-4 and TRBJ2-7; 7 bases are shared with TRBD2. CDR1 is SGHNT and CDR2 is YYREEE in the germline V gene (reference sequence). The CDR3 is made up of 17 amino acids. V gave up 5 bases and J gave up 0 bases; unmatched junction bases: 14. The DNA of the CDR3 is TGTGCCAGCAGAGCGCCCCACTGGGGCGGGGGCTCCTACGAGCAGTACTTC. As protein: CASRAPHWGGGSYEQYF.

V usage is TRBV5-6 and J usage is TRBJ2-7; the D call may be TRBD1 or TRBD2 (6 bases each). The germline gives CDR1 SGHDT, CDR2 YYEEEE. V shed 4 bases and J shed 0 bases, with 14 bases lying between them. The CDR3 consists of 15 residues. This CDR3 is CASSPWGAISYEQYF. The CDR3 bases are TGTGCCAGCAGCCCCTGGGGGGCCATCTCCTACGAGCAGTACTTC.

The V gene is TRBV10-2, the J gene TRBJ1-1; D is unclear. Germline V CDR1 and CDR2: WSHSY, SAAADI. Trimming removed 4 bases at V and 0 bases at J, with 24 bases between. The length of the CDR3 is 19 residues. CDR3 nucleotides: TGCGCCAGCAGTGGAAAAGCCGGCTGGGGAAGGGCGGTGAACACTGAAGCTTTCTTT. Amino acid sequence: CASSGKAGWGRAVNTEAFF.

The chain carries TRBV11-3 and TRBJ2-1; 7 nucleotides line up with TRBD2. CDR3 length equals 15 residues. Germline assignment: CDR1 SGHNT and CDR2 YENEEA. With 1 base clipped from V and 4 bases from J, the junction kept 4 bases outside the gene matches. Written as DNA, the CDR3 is TGTGCCAGCAGCTTAGGCGGGAGTAAGTACAATGAGCAGTTCTTC. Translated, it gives CASSLGGSKYNEQFF.

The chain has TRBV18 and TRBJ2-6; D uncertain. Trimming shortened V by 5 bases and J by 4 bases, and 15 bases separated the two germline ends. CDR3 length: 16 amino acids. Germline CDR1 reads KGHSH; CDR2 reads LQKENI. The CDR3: CASSTNSGPGANVLTF. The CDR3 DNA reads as TGTGCCAGCTCAACAAACTCTGGGCCGGGGGCCAACGTCCTGACTTTC.

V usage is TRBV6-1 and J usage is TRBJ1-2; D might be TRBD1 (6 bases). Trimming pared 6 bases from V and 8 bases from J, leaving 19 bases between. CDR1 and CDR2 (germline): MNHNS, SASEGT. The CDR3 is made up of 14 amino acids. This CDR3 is CASRRPEGEGGYTF. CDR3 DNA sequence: TGTGCCAGCAGGAGACCCGAGGGGGAGGGGGGCTACACCTTC.

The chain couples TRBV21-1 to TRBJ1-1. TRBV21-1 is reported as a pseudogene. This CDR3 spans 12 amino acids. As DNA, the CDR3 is TGTGCCAGCGATACCGGCTACACTGAAGCTTTCTTT. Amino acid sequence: CASDTGYTEAFF.

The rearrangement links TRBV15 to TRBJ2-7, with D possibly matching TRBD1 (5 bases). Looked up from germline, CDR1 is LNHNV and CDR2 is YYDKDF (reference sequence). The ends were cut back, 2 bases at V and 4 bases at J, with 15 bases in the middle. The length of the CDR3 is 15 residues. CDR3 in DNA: TGTGCCACCAGCAGACAGGGTACAGGTTTGTACGAGCAGTACTTC. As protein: CATSRQGTGLYEQYF. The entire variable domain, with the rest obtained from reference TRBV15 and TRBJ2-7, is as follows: DAMVIQNPRYQVTQFGKPVTLSCSQTLNHNVMYWYQQKSSQAPKLLFHYYDKDFNNEADTPDNFQSRRPNTSFCFLDIRSPGLGDTAMYLCATSRQGTGLYEQYFGPGTRLTVT.

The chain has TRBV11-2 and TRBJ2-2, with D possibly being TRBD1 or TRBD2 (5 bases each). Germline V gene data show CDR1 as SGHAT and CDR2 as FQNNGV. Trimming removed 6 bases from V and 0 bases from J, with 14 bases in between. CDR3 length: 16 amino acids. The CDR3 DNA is TGTGCCAGCAGACTGGGACCTTCGGCGAACACCGGGGAGCTGTTTTTT. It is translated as CASRLGPSANTGELFF.

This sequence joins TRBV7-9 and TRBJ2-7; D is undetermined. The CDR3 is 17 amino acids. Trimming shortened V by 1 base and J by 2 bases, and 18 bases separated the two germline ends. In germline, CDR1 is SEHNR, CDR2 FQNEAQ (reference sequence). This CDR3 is CASSLGLSAQVPYEQYF. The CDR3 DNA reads TGTGCCAGCAGCTTAGGTTTATCGGCCCAGGTCCCCTACGAGCAGTACTTC.

CDR3 sequence reads: CASSLSGQGGYEQYF. The CDR3 DNA follows: TGTGCCAGCAGTTTATCTGGACAGGGGGGATACGAGCAGTACTTC. The chain carries TRBV27 and TRBJ2-5; 10 nucleotides agree with TRBD1. The J call may be in error: the DNA end matches TRBJ2-7 better. The CDR3 spans 15 residues. Germline values: CDR1 MNHEY, CDR2 SMNVEV (reference sequence).

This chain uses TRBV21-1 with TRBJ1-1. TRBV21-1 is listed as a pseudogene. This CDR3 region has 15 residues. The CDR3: CASSKAGCGNTEAFF. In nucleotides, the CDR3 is TGTGCCAGCAGCAAAGCGGGGTGCGGGAACACTGAAGCTTTCTTT.

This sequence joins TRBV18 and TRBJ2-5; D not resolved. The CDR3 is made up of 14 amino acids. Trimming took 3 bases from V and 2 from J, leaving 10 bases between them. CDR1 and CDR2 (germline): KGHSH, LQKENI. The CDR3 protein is CASSPRVAQETQYF. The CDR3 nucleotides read TGTGCCAGCTCACCTCGGGTAGCTCAAGAGACCCAGTACTTC. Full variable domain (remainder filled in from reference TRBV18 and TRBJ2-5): NAGVMQNPRHLVRRRGQEARLRCSPMKGHSHVYWYRQLPEEGLKFMVYLQKENIIDESGMPKERFSAEFPKEGPSILRIQQVVRGDSAAYFCASSPRVAQETQYFGPGTRLLVL.

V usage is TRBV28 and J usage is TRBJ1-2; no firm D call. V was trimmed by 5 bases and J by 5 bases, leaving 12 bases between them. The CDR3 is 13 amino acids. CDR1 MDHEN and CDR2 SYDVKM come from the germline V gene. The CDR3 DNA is TGTGCCAGCAGTACTCAGCGTCCTTATGGCTACACCTTC. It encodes CASSTQRPYGYTF.

The CDR3 reads CASRPGGGGTEAFF. The CDR3 DNA reads TGTGCCAGCAGGCCTGGAGGGGGGGGCACTGAAGCTTTCTTT. J is TRBJ1-1 and V is TRBV27; D might be TRBD1 (6 bases). Trimming stripped 6 bases from V and 4 bases from J, with 15 bases between. The CDR3 consists of 14 residues. Germline assignment: CDR1 MNHEY and CDR2 SMNVEV (reference sequence).

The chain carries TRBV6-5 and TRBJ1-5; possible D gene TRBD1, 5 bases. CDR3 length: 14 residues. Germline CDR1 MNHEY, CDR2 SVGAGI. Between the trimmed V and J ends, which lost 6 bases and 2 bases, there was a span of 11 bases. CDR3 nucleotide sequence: TGTGCCAGCAGCCTGGGGGGTGGCAATCAGCCCCAGCATTTT. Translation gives CASSLGGGNQPQHF.

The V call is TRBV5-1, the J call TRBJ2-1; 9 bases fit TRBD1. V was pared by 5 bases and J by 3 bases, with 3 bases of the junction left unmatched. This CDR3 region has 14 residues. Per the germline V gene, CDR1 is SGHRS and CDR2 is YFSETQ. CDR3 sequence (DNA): TGCGCCAGCAGTCCGGGACAGGGCTACAATGAGCAGTTCTTC. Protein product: CASSPGQGYNEQFF.

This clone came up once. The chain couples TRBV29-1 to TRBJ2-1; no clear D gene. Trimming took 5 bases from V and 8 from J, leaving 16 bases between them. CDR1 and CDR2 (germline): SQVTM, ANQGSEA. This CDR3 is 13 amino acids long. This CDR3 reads CSVKLTLVDEQFF. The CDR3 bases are TGCAGCGTTAAGCTAACCCTCGTGGATGAGCAGTTCTTC.

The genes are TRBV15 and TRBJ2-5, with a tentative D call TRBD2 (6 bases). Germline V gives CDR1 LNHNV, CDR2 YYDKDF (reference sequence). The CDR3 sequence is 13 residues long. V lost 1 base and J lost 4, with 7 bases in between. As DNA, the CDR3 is TGTGCCACCAGCAGAGGAGCGGGAGAGACCCAGTACTTC. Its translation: CATSRGAGETQYF.

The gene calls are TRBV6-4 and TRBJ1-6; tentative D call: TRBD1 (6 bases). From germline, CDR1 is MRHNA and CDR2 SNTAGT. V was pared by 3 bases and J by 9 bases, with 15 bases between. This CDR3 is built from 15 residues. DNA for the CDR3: TGTGCCAGCAGTGAATTCTGGGGGGGGCGTTCACCCCTCCACTTT. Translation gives CASSEFWGGRSPLHF.

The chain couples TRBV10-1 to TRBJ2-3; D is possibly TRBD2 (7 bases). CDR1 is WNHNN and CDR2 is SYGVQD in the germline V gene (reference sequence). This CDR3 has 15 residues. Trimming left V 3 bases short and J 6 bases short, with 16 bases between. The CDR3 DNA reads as TGCGCCAGCAGTGAAAGGGGGGGACCTACGGATACGCAGTATTTT. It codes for CASSERGGPTDTQYF.

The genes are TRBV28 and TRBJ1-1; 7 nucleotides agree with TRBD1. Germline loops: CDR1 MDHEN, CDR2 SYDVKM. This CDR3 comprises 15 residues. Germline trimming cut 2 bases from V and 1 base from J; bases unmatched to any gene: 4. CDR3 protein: CASSLPTGWNTEAFF. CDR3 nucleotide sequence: TGTGCCAGCAGTTTACCGACAGGGTGGAACACTGAAGCTTTCTTT.

The CDR3 spells CASSFIGDGYTF. The CDR3 DNA reads as TGTGCCAGCAGTTTTATCGGGGATGGCTACACCTTC. This chain uses TRBV6-6 with TRBJ1-2; the D is unclear. Germline assignment: CDR1 MNHNY and CDR2 SVGAGI (reference sequence). The CDR3 is 12 residues long. With 4 bases removed from V and 6 bases from J, the gap between germline ends came to 9 bases.

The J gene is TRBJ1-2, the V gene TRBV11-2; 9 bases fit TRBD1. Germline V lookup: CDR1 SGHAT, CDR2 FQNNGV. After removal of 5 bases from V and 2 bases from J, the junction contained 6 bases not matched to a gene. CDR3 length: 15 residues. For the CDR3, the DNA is TGTGCCAGCAGCGTGGGGACAGGGAGAAACTATGGCTACACCTTC. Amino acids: CASSVGTGRNYGYTF.

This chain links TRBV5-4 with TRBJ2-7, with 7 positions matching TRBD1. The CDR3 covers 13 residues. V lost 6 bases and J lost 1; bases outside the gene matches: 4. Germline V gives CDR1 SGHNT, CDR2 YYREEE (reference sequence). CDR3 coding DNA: TGTGCCAGCAAGAAGACAGGGTCCTACGAGCAGTACTTC. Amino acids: CASKKTGSYEQYF.

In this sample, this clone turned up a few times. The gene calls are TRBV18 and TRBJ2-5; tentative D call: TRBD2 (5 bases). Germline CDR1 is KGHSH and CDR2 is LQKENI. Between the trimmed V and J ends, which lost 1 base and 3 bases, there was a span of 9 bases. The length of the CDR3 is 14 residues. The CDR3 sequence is CASSPLAIEETQYF. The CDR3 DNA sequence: TGTGCCAGCTCACCACTAGCGATTGAAGAGACCCAGTACTTC.

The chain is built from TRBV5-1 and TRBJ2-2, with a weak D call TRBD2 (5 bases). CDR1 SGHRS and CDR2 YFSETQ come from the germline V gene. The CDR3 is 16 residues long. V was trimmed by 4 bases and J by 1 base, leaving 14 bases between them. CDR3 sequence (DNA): TGCGCCAGCAGCGTAGGACTCCAGGAGAACACCGGGGAGCTGTTTTTT. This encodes CASSVGLQENTGELFF.

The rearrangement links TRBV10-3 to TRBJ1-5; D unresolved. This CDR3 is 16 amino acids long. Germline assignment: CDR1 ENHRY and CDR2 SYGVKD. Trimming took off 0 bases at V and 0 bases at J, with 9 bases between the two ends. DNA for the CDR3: TGTGCCATCAGTGAGTCGCAGAGAAATAGCAATCAGCCCCAGCATTTT. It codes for CAISESQRNSNQPQHF.

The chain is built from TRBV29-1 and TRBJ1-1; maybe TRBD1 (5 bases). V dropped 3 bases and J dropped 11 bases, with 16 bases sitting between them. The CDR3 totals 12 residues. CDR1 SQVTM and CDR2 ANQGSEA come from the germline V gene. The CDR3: CSVDGGGERAFF. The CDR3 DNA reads TGCAGCGTTGATGGCGGGGGGGAGAGGGCTTTCTTT. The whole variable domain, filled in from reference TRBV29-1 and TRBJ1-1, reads SAVISQKPSRDICQRGTSLTIQCQVDSQVTMMFWYRQQPGQSLTLIATANQGSEATYESGFVIDKFPISRPNLTFSTLTVSNMSPEDSSIYLCSVDGGGERAFFGQGTRLTVV.